This T cell receptor (beta chain) is from a study of T cell responses to AZD1222 COVID-19 vaccine. Overall study: Pooling of second doses given at about 4 or about 12 weeks was done.

Study-wide findings and caveats: Most donors were white British, females outnumbered males, and clonal diversity was possibly underestimated. Reportedly, nearly half the spike-specific TCRs target unmutated variant regions.

Regarding this clone: Its antigen is undetermined.

Deletions cut 5 bases from V and 0 bases from J, with 13 bases between. The CDR3 loop spans 16 amino acids. The V gene's germline CDR1 is MNHEY and CDR2 SMNVEV (reference sequence). TCRdb's copy holds only in-frame clones and misses some; the assay was immunoSEQ multiplex PCR. Of about 180,000 clones listed, around 90% are singletons. The V gene is TRBV27, the J gene TRBJ1-4; the D is unclear. The receptor's source is an adult in good health. Here the sequenced sample was peripheral blood, taken on day 0 of AZD1222 vaccination. The CDR3 reads CASSPTPGATNEKLFF. In DNA, the CDR3 is TGTGCCAGCAGTCCTACCCCGGGTGCAACTAATGAAAAACTGTTTTTT.